One sample yielded the 5 T cell receptor beta chains listed below, sequenced in a study of cytomegalovirus exposure and HLA in healthy donors. The PCR ran on 60 Vbeta and 13 Jbeta primers. Assay used: immunoSEQ multiplex PCR; TCRdb lists only in-frame clones, some missing. The profile covers about 150,000 clones, with around 80% appearing a single time and 13% taken by the ten largest. The sample comprised PBMCs. The receptors were sampled from a man aged 25 to 40 in good health and CMV-seropositive.

V and J are TRBV15 and TRBJ2-7, with TRBD1 matching 9 bases. The CDR3 sequence is 12 residues long. The V and J ends lost 8 bases and 3 bases, in that order; junction bases with no gene match: 2. Per germline, CDR1 LNHNV and CDR2 YYDKDF (reference sequence). The CDR3: CATGTGFYEQYF. Written as DNA, the CDR3 is TGTGCCACCGGGACAGGGTTCTACGAGCAGTACTTC.

V is TRBV6-6 and J is TRBJ2-2; 8 bases align to TRBD1. Per germline, CDR1 MNHNY and CDR2 SVGAGI (reference sequence). The CDR3 extends over 16 amino acids. J was trimmed by 1 base and V by 6 bases; bases with no gene match: 7. CDR3 nucleotides: TGTGCCAGCAGGGCATCCGGGACAGGGAACACCGGGGAGCTGTTTTTT. It is translated as CASRASGTGNTGELFF.

This chain connects TRBV7-8 to TRBJ1-1; no clear D. Looked up from germline, CDR1 is SGHVS and CDR2 is FQNEAQ. The CDR3 has 13 residues. Trimming cost V 0 bases and J 3 bases, with 5 bases left between them. CDR3 sequence (DNA): TGTGCCAGCAGCTTAGCGAGGTACACTGAAGCTTTCTTT. It codes for CASSLARYTEAFF. Looking up the rest from reference TRBV7-8 and TRBJ1-1 gives the full variable domain: GAGVSQSPRYKVAKRGQDVALRCDPISGHVSLFWYQQALGQGPEFLTYFQNEAQLDKSGLPSDRFFAERPEGSVSTLKIQRTQQEDSAVYLCASSLARYTEAFFGQGTRLTVV.

The V gene is TRBV19, the J gene TRBJ2-5, with D possibly matching TRBD2 (6 bases). TRBJ2-7 explains the end of the DNA better; the J call may be wrong. CDR3 length: 15 amino acids. Germline V gives CDR1 LNHDA, CDR2 SQIVND (reference sequence). CDR3 coding DNA: TGTGCCAGTAGTATCGGAGCGGAGGGTCCCTACGAGCAGTACTTC. Translating gives CASSIGAEGPYEQYF.

V usage is TRBV12-1 and J usage is TRBJ2-5; TRBD2 is taken as the D call from the table, unchecked against the DNA. TRBV12-1 is a listed pseudogene. CDR3 length equals 16 residues. The CDR3 protein is CASSHKPRLAQETQYF. The CDR3 region has the DNA TGTGCCAGCAGCCACAAACCTCGACTAGCTCAAGAGACCCAGTACTTC.